This entry features one TCR beta chain sequence. Original analysis: Estimation of nucleated cell counts relied on the amplification of reference gene primers. Sequencing was performed with immunoSEQ multiplex PCR; in TCRdb, only in-frame clones are kept and a portion is missing. V, J and clone size are taken as reported in that table, and D and trimming were inferred from the DNA itself. The sample yields approximately 130,000 clones, roughly 79% seen once. This sample is drawn from a study of blood T cell repertoires in COVID-19. Overall study: Collection of acute and convalescent COVID-19 samples took place in the United States, Italy and Spain.

Germline V gives CDR1 SGHKS, CDR2 YYEKEE (reference sequence). This CDR3 is built from 14 residues. The V end lost 2 bases, the J end lost 5 bases, and 14 bases lay between the germline ends. This TCR was recovered from a woman in her sixties or seventies with active or convalescent COVID-19. The specimen sequenced was peripheral blood. This chain uses TRBV5-5 with TRBJ2-7, with D possibly being TRBD1 (5 bases). CDR3 sequence reads: CASSFSTTGHEQYV. CDR3 DNA: TGTGCCAGCAGCTTCTCCACCACAGGACACGAGCAGTACGTC.